A selection of T cell receptor beta chains follows, all from one sample in a study of CD8 T cells in ankylosing spondylitis. Each CDR3 protein is one row after TCRdb ran MiXCR on the 5' RACE reads. The sample consists of over 110,000 distinct CDR3 sequences, approximately 8.4% of them appearing once. The sequencing input was synovial fluid, either unsorted or a sorted T cell fraction (not recorded which). These receptors all stem from a male donor with ankylosing spondylitis. Each CDR3 is given with its conserved first and last residue. The D gene is left open where the match is weak. Clone sizes are given selectively: once, few, many, or a class where the clone is expanded.

d_gene	abundance	v_gene	j_gene	CDR3aa	CDR3nt
-	-	TRBV10-3	TRBJ2-4	CAISGDQAKNIQYF	TGTGCCATCAGTGGTGACCAAGCCAAAAACATTCAGTACTTC
-	many	TRBV7-2	TRBJ2-4	CASSPPGAGWAIQYF	TGTGCCAGCAGCCCCCCTGGGGCCGGGTGGGCTATTCAGTACTTC
-	many	TRBV5-1	TRBJ1-1	CASSLGGANLNTEAFF	TGCGCCAGCAGCCTTGGAGGGGCTAATCTGAACACTGAAGCTTTCTTT
-	few	TRBV24-1	TRBJ2-1	CATSDLTGSRDEQFF	TGTGCCACCAGTGATTTAACCGGGAGTAGAGATGAGCAGTTCTTC
-	-	TRBV4-2	TRBJ2-3	CASSPRSPPDTQYF	TGTGCCAGCAGTCCGCGGTCTCCTCCGGATACGCAGTATTTT
-	few	TRBV27	TRBJ2-2	CASTWSGERRELFF	TGTGCCAGCACCTGGAGCGGCGAAAGGCGGGAGCTGTTTTTT
-	many	TRBV5-6	TRBJ1-4	CASSLDLRAGEKLFF	TGTGCCAGCAGCTTGGATCTCAGGGCTGGTGAAAAACTGTTTTTT
-	-	TRBV29-1	TRBJ2-7	CSVGLWRQNYEQYF	TGCAGCGTTGGACTTTGGCGGCAGAACTACGAGCAGTACTTC
-	many	TRBV6-1	TRBJ1-5	CASSQYNGMPQHF	TGTGCCAGCAGCCAATATAACGGGATGCCCCAGCATTTT
-	-	TRBV3-1	TRBJ1-2	CASSPYGYTF	TGTGCCAGCAGCCCCTATGGCTACACCTTC
TRBD1	-	TRBV19	TRBJ2-7	CASSTRDRLEQYF	TGTGCCAGTAGTACGAGGGACAGACTTGAGCAGTACTTC
TRBD1	many	TRBV18	TRBJ1-1	CASSLDRGAFF	TGTGCCAGCTCACTGGACAGGGGAGCTTTCTTT
TRBD2	-	TRBV11-3	TRBJ2-1	CASSLGGLAEDEQFF	TGTGCCAGCAGCTTAGGGGGACTAGCGGAGGATGAGCAGTTCTTC
-	many	TRBV5-1	TRBJ2-7	CASSLEPRGEQYF	TGCGCCAGCAGCTTGGAACCGAGGGGCGAGCAGTACTTC
TRBD1	-	TRBV5-1	TRBJ1-1	CASSLSPGGVGSEAFF	TGCGCCAGCAGCTTGAGTCCAGGGGGCGTGGGCTCTGAAGCTTTCTTT
TRBD1	-	TRBV5-6	TRBJ1-2	CASYRQGAWDGYTF	TGTGCCAGCTACAGACAGGGGGCGTGGGACGGCTACACCTTC
-	many	TRBV20-1	TRBJ1-6	CSARDFGRSWNSPLHF	TGCAGTGCTAGAGATTTCGGGAGATCGTGGAATTCACCCCTCCACTTT
-	many	TRBV29-1	TRBJ1-3	CSVSVVGFGSTIYF	TGCAGCGTTTCCGTGGTCGGTTTTGGAAGCACCATATATTTT
-	-	TRBV5-6	TRBJ2-3	CAISPGPERTDTQYF	TGTGCCATCAGCCCAGGACCGGAACGCACAGATACGCAGTATTTT
TRBD1	many	TRBV28	TRBJ1-1	CASRTPGQGLGEAFF	TGTGCCAGCAGAACTCCGGGACAGGGTCTGGGTGAAGCTTTCTTT
-	many	TRBV20-1	TRBJ2-1	CSATNRIPNEQFF	TGCAGTGCTACCAACAGGATTCCCAATGAGCAGTTCTTC
TRBD2	-	TRBV24-1	TRBJ2-3	CATSDPLGLAGGPNTDTQYF	TGTGCCACCAGTGATCCCTTGGGGCTAGCGGGAGGGCCGAACACAGATACGCAGTATTTT
TRBD1	-	TRBV12-5	TRBJ2-3	CASGFVIDGTGVADTQYF	TGTGCTAGTGGTTTCGTAATTGACGGGACAGGGGTTGCAGATACGCAGTATTTT
-	few	TRBV6-2/TRBV6-3	TRBJ2-3	CASSLIIGGQDTQYF	TGTGCCAGCAGTTTAATAATAGGGGGGCAAGATACGCAGTATTTT
-	-	TRBV7-2	TRBJ2-5	CASSTRDFQETQYF	TGTGCCAGCAGCACCCGGGACTTCCAAGAGACCCAGTACTTC